This TCR beta chain comes out of a study of T cell therapy after organ transplantation. Study as a whole: Expansion used a peptide pool of 30 HLA class I and II CMV epitopes. A median of 1.92 x 10^8 CMV-specific T cells was infused in 2 to 6 doses.

The data were produced by immunoSEQ multiplex PCR, yet TCRdb's version contains in-frame clones alone and is incomplete. In the table there are about 1,900 clones, more than 75% of which are singletons. Worth noting for this clone: The antigen is undetermined.

The CDR3 contains 16 residues. The V segment lost 4 bases and the J segment 0 bases; nucleotides outside the gene matches: 8. Germline-derived CDR1 and CDR2 are MDHEN and SYDVKM. Whole-study results and caveats: CD8 clonality fold change after therapy inversely tracked pretherapy clonality.

The TCR comes from a human patient who had received a solid organ transplant and had CMV disease. The material sequenced was CD8+ T cells from blood, taken before autologous CMV-specific T cell therapy. This rearrangement joins TRBV28 to TRBJ1-2; TRBD1 matches 7 bases. The CDR3 is CASSSTGVPANYGYTF. The CDR3 DNA sequence: TGTGCCAGCAGTTCAACAGGGGTTCCAGCTAACTATGGCTACACCTTC.